This record looks at one T cell receptor beta chain sequence and its context. The data originate from a study of blood T cell repertoires in COVID-19. Assay used: immunoSEQ multiplex PCR; TCRdb lists only in-frame clones, some missing. The sample consists of 210,000 or so clones, nearly 90% of them appearing once. The ends lost 6 bases at V and 7 bases at J; junction bases unmatched: 12. The germline V gene has CDR1 SNHLY and CDR2 FYNNEI. The CDR3 runs to 16 residues. The specimen was PBMCs or T cells enriched from blood (not recorded which). The chain couples TRBV2 to TRBJ2-7, with 13 bases aligning to TRBD2. This TCR came from a man aged 25-40 years who had recovered from COVID-19. The CDR3 loop is CASRPRTSGSPREQYF. In DNA, the CDR3 is TGTGCCAGCAGGCCAAGGACTAGCGGGAGTCCGAGAGAGCAGTACTTC.